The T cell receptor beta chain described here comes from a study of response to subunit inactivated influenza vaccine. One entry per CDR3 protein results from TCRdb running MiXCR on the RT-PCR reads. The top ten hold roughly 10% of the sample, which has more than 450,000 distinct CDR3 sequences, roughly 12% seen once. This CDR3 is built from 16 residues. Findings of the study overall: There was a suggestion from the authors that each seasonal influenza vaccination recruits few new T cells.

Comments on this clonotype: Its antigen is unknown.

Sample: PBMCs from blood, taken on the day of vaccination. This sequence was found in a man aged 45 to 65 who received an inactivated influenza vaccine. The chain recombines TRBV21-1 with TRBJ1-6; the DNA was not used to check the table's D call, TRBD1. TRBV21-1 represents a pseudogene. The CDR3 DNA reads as TGTGCCAGCAGCAAATCGCAGGGACGGATTAATTCACCCCTCCACTTT. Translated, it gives CASSKSQGRINSPLHF.